This T cell receptor (beta chain) originates from a study of radiation and T cells in renal cell carcinoma. Stated time point: blood 4 weeks post-SBRT, at nephrectomy. Treatment given: 15 Gy SBRT to primary tumor, nephrectomy 4 weeks later. The protocol was immunoSEQ multiplex PCR, while the TCRdb copy is restricted to in-frame clones and leaves out a portion. This table holds about 77,000 clones, less than 90% found once. Study conclusions and caveats: Top tumor clonotypes rose in blood 2 weeks post-radiation, then contracted.

A few counts support this clone. Its cognate antigen is unknown. Trimming took off 3 bases at V and 9 bases at J, with 16 bases between the two ends. The CDR3 sequence is 14 residues long. Looked up from germline, CDR1 is SGHRS and CDR2 is YFSETQ. This material consisted of blood, taken from a patient whose treatment included radiotherapy and nephrectomy. The clonotype comes from a woman in her sixties with renal cell carcinoma. The chain combines TRBV5-1 with TRBJ2-1; D might be TRBD2 (6 bases). The DNA for the CDR3 is TGCGCCAGCAGCTATTTGGACGGGGGAGGTGAGCAGTTCTTC. Translated, it gives CASSYLDGGGEQFF. Combining the CDR3 with reference TRBV5-1 and TRBJ2-1 gives the whole variable domain KAGVTQTPRYLIKTRGQQVTLSCSPISGHRSVSWYQQTPGQGLQFLFEYFSETQRNKGNFPGRFSGRQFSNSRSEMNVSTLELGDSALYLCASSYLDGGGEQFFGPGTRLTVL.